The 2 T cell receptor beta chains presented below share a single source sample, sequenced in a study of read filtering for tumor transcriptome and immune sequencing (dated by TCRdb to about 2020). The data were produced on an Illumina HiSeq 4000. TCR libraries were constructed from approximately 360 ng RNA using the Immunoverse kit, and molecular barcoded adaptors covering alpha/delta and beta/gamma chains were employed. The public reads were reprocessed in TCRdb via fastp at Q25 and MiXCR, keeping in-frame beta chains. Each CDR3 protein appears once, grouped with its most common genes and DNA. Present in this sample are some 120,000 distinct CDR3 sequences, 10% to 15% of which were seen just once. Approximately 9.9% of the sample is in the top ten clones. Sequenced material: a population of CD138-negative cells sorted from bone marrow. In the paper's terms, the cell subset or site label means: bone marrow mononuclear cells depleted of CD138+ plasma/myeloma cells by negative magnetic selection. The source is a donor aged 40 or over with multiple myeloma.

There are a few counts of this clonotype. A much more abundant neighbour one base away suggests this may be a read error. This sequence joins TRBV19 and TRBJ2-7, with 7 bases identical to TRBD1. Germline CDR1 reads LNHDA; CDR2 reads SQIVND (reference sequence). The CDR3 has 13 amino acids. The CDR3 spells CASRGQSSYGQYF. CDR3 nucleotide sequence: TGTGCCAGTAGGGGACAGAGCTCCTACGGGCAGTACTTC.

This clonotype was recorded at least ten times. The rearrangement links TRBV30 to TRBJ2-5; 9 bases line up with TRBD2. With V trimmed by 5 bases and J by 1 base, 2 bases remained unmatched. CDR1 GTSNPN and CDR2 SVGIG come from the germline V gene (reference sequence). CDR3 length equals 13 residues. The CDR3 nucleotides read TGTGCCTGGTTGACTAGCGGCCAAGAGACCCAGTACTTC. Its protein product is CAWLTSGQETQYF.